The clone carrying this T cell receptor (beta chain) was seen ten or more times. Antigen: not known. Since all of the isolated RNA was reverse transcribed, expressed TCRB transcripts were what got sequenced. The data were produced by immunoSEQ multiplex PCR, yet TCRdb's version contains in-frame clones alone and is incomplete. The sample yields roughly 400,000 clones, 9.5% to 10% seen once. The data were taken from a study of beta chain features in type 1 diabetes. Notes on the study in general: When Type 1 diabetes patients were examined, their TCRB CDR3s proved moderately but significantly shorter in all four CD4+ subsets. VDJ junctions in type 1 diabetes patients carried more deletions and fewer insertions.

V dropped 6 bases and J dropped 0 bases, with 11 bases sitting between them. Germline V lookup: CDR1 MDHEN, CDR2 SYDVKM. This CDR3 is 14 amino acids long. Naive, central memory, regulatory and stem cell-like memory cells within the CD4+ compartment were sorted using CD45RO/CCR7/CD25/CD127/CD95/CD27. Purities over 98% were achieved in all sorted populations. This receptor was identified in a man aged 25-45 years with type 1 diabetes. V and J are TRBV28 and TRBJ1-2, with unresolved D. Sequencing used central memory CD4+ T cells from blood. The CDR3: CASRFGVANYGYTF. The DNA of the CDR3 is TGTGCCAGCAGGTTCGGAGTAGCTAACTATGGCTACACCTTC.